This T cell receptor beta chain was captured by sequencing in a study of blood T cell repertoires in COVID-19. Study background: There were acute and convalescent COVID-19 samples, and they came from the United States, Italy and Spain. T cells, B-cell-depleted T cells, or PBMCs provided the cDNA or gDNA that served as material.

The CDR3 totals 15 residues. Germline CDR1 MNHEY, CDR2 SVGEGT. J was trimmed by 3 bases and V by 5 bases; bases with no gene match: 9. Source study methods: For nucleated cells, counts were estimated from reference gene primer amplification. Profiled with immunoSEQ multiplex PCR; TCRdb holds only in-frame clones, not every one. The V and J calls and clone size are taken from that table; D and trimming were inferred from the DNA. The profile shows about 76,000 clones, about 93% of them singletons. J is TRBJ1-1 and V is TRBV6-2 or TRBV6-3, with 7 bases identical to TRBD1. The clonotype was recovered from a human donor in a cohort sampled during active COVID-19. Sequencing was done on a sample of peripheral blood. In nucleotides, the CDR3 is TGTGCCAGCAGTGGAAGACAGGGATACTACACTGAAGCTTTCTTT. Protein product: CASSGRQGYYTEAFF.